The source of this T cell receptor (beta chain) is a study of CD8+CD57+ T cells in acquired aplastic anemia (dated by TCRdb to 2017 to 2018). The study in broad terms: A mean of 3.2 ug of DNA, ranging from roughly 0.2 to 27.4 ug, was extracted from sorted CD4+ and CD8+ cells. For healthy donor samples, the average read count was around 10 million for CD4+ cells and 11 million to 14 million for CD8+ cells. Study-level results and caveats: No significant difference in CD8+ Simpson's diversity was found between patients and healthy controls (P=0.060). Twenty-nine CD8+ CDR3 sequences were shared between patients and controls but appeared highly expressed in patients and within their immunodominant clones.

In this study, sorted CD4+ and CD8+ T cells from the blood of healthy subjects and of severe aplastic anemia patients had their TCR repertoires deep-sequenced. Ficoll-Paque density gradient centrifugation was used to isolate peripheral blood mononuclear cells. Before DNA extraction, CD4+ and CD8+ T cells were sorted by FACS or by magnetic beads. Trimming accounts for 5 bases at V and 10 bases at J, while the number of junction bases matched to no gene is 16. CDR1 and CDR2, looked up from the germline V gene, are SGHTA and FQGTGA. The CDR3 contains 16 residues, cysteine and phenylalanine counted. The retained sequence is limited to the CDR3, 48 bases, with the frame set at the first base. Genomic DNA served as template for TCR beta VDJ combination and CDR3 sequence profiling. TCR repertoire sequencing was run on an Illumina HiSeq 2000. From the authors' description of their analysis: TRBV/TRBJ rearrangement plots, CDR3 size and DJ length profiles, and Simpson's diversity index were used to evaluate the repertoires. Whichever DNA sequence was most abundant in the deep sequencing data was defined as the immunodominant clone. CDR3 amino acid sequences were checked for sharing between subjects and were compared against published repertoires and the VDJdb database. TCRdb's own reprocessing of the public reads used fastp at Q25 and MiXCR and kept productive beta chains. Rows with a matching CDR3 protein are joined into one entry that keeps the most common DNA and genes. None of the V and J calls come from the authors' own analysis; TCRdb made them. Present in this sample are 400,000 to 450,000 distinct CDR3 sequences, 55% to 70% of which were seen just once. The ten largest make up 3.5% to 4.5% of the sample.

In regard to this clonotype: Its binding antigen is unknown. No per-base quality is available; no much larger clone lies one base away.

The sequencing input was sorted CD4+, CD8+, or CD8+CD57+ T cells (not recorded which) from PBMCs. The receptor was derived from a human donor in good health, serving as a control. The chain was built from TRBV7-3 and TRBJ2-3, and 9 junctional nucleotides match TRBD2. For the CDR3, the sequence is CASSETGGRAAYSQYF. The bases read TGTGCCAGCAGCGAAACAGGCGGGAGGGCCGCGTACTCGCAGTATTTT.